The following is a T cell receptor beta chain sequence with its context. What it binds is unknown. The sample originates from a study of T cell responses to AZD1222 COVID-19 vaccine. About the research overall: Recipients boosted at about 4 weeks or about 12 weeks are pooled. Overall study findings and caveats: Only five or six people who got AZD1222 tested seropositive at baseline.

The protocol was immunoSEQ multiplex PCR, while the TCRdb copy is restricted to in-frame clones and leaves out a portion. The top ten clones hold about 41% of a sample with approximately 100,000 clones, about nine tenths of them seen once. The CDR3 loop spans 16 amino acids. Germline V gene sequence: CDR1 SGHTA, CDR2 FQGNSA. The trim removed 3 bases at V and 1 base at J, leaving 6 bases unmatched. The sequence derives from an adult in good health. Sequenced material: peripheral blood, taken on day 0 of AZD1222 vaccination. The rearrangement uses TRBV7-2 and TRBJ2-3; 8 nucleotides agree with TRBD2. The CDR3 is CASSLAAGVRTDTQYF. CDR3 DNA: TGTGCCAGCAGCTTGGCAGCGGGGGTTCGCACAGATACGCAGTATTTT.